This T cell receptor beta chain came from a study of T cell responses to AZD1222 COVID-19 vaccine. Study-level points and caveats: Two AZD1222 doses significantly raised spike-specific TCR breadth and depth over controls. At study baseline, merely roughly 6 AZD1222 recipients were seropositive. Reports say nearly half of spike-specific TCRs go after unmutated variant regions. White British ancestry dominated among donors, who included more females, and clonal diversity was possibly underestimated.

In regard to this clone: The antigen remains undetermined.

The V end was cut by 8 bases, the J end by 2 bases, with 18 bases between. The CDR3 is 14 amino acids. Looked up from germline, CDR1 is GTSNPN and CDR2 is SVGIG (reference sequence). Some clones are missing from TCRdb's copy, which holds only in-frame ones; the method was immunoSEQ multiplex PCR. This table has over 120,000 clones, 80% to 90% appearing once. The chain recombines TRBV30 with TRBJ1-1; D remains unclear. The sample was peripheral blood, taken on day 0 of AZD1222 vaccination. The receptor's source is an adult in good health. The CDR3 region is CALKGGRGNTEAFF. CDR3 DNA: TGTGCCCTGAAGGGAGGGCGGGGAAACACTGAAGCTTTCTTT.